This paragraph reports one T cell receptor beta chain. Its target is unknown. This record comes from a study of CD8 T cells in Susac syndrome. In the study overall: When blood was collected, patients with Susac syndrome were therapy-naive, were taking corticosteroids, or were receiving intravenous immunoglobulin alone. Study outcomes and limitations: In total CD8+ repertoires, about 16 Susac-specific public clones were found, and CD8+ TEMRA repertoires had about 5.

FACS enriched CD8+ TEMRA cells, while bulk CD8+ and CD4+ were negatively isolated. RNA in amounts of 0.5 to 1 ug was reverse transcribed with random hexamers. MiXCR, applied by TCRdb to the immunoSEQ multiplex PCR reads, yields one record per CDR3 protein. This sample carries some 130,000 distinct CDR3 sequences, just under 95% of them seen once, and the ten largest clones take about 0.18%. Germline V gene data show CDR1 as SGDLS and CDR2 as YYNGEE. The V and J ends lost 3 bases and 2 bases, in that order; junction bases with no gene match: 8. This CDR3 comprises 16 residues. The source of this sequence is a human donor with Susac syndrome. This chain joins TRBV9 and TRBJ1-1; 9 bases are shared with TRBD1. The sample comprised CD8+ T cells from PBMCs. CDR3: CASSARTGEYNTEAFF. CDR3 nucleotides: TGTGCCAGCAGCGCCCGGACAGGGGAGTATAACACTGAAGCTTTCTTT.